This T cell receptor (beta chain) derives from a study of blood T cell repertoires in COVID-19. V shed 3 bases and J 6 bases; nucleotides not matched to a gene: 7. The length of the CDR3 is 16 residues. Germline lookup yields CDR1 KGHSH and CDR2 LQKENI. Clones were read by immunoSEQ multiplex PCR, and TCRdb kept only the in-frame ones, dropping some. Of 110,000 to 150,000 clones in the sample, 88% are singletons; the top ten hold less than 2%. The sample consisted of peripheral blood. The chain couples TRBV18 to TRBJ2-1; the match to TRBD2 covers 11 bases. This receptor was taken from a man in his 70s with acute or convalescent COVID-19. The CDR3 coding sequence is TGTGCCAGCTCACCGCGTACTAGCGGGGGTGGCAATGAGCAGTTCTTC. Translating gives CASSPRTSGGGNEQFF.